These 19 T cell receptor beta chains were all obtained from the same sample, sequenced in a study of blood T cell repertoires in COVID-19. Produced via immunoSEQ multiplex PCR; TCRdb's table is partial and in-frame only. The table includes approximately 97,000 clones, approximately 86% detected once. The sample comprised peripheral blood. Receptors were obtained from a man aged 45-65 years with COVID-19, enrolled during active disease.

V and J are TRBV7-9 and TRBJ1-2; 8 bases map to TRBD1. Germline loops: CDR1 SEHNR, CDR2 FQNEAQ (reference sequence). Trimming removed 4 bases from V and 6 bases from J; junction bases left unmatched: 7. CDR3 size: 14 residues. The CDR3 nucleotides read TGTGCCAGCAGCTCGGAGGCCAGGGGGCATGGCTACACCTTC. This gives the protein CASSSEARGHGYTF. The full variable domain, rest sourced from reference TRBV7-9 and TRBJ1-2, is DTGVSQNPRHKITKRGQNVTFRCDPISEHNRLYWYRQTLGQGPEFLTYFQNEAQLEKSRLLSDRFSAERPKGSFSTLEIQRTEQGDSAMYLCASSSEARGHGYTFGSGTRLTVV.

This clone is a singleton in its sample. CDR3 residues: CATSRDRVSGANVLTF. Here the CDR3 DNA reads TGTGCCACCAGCAGAGATAGAGTGAGCGGGGCCAACGTCCTGACTTTC. The J gene is TRBJ2-6, the V gene TRBV15; no clear D gene. V was cut by 0 bases and J by 4 bases, with 10 bases left in between. Germline assignment: CDR1 LNHNV and CDR2 YYDKDF (reference sequence). The CDR3 totals 16 residues.

This clone was recorded only once. The chain recombines TRBV2 with TRBJ1-5; weak D call: TRBD1 (5 bases). The V gene's germline CDR1 is SNHLY and CDR2 FYNNEI. The CDR3 totals 15 residues. V lost 2 bases to trimming and J lost 6 bases, with 14 bases between them. The CDR3 nucleotides read TGTGCCAGCAGTGAAAGGGCGGCAGGGTTTCAGCCCCAGCATTTT. Amino acids: CASSERAAGFQPQHF.

This chain links TRBV19 with TRBJ2-7; 9 bases agree with TRBD1. CDR3 size: 15 residues. The germline gives CDR1 LNHDA, CDR2 SQIVND (reference sequence). J was trimmed by 2 bases and V by 4 bases; bases with no gene match: 6. CDR3 region: CASSTYRQGAYEQYF. The CDR3 DNA reads TGTGCCAGTAGTACCTATAGACAGGGGGCCTACGAGCAGTACTTC.

The V gene is TRBV4-2, the J gene TRBJ1-2; 7 positions agree with TRBD1. The V segment lost 0 bases and the J segment 4 bases; nucleotides outside the gene matches: 8. The CDR3 has 16 amino acids. Germline V CDR1 and CDR2: LGHNA, YNFKEQ. CDR3 sequence reads: CASSQERRGGFYGYTF. Written as DNA, the CDR3 is TGTGCCAGCAGCCAAGAAAGGAGAGGGGGCTTCTATGGCTACACCTTC.

V usage is TRBV18 and J usage is TRBJ1-6; D ambiguous. CDR3 length: 14 amino acids. Trimming cost V 3 bases and J 5 bases, with 8 bases left between them. Germline V gene lookup returns CDR1 KGHSH and CDR2 LQKENI. The CDR3 here is CASSPAQDNSPLHF. Written as DNA, the CDR3 is TGTGCCAGCTCACCGGCTCAGGATAATTCACCCCTCCACTTT.

This clone was recorded once. The chain is built from TRBV30 and TRBJ1-2; 9 positions match TRBD1. V gave up 4 bases and J gave up 2 bases; unmatched junction bases: 8. Per germline, CDR1 GTSNPN and CDR2 SVGIG (reference sequence). CDR3 length: 15 residues. The CDR3, as DNA: TGTGCCTGGAACCCCGGGACAGGGTTGAACTATGGCTACACCTTC. It specifies CAWNPGTGLNYGYTF.

This chain uses TRBV5-1 with TRBJ2-2, with 7 bases lining up with TRBD1. Germline-derived CDR1 and CDR2 are SGHRS and YFSETQ. The CDR3 contains 16 residues. V trimming: 0 bases; J trimming: 4 bases; junction bases outside the gene matches: 6. CDR3 sequence: CASSLATGVRTGELFF. In DNA, the CDR3 is TGCGCCAGCAGCTTGGCAACAGGGGTCCGCACCGGGGAGCTGTTTTTT.

CDR3 nucleotides: TGTGCCAGCTCAGGCGGGTACTCTGGAAACACCATATATTTT. This gives the protein CASSGGYSGNTIYF. V usage is TRBV18 and J usage is TRBJ1-3; D ambiguous. The germline V gene encodes CDR1 KGHSH and CDR2 LQKENI. The CDR3 runs to 14 residues. The V end was cut by 5 bases, the J end by 0 bases, with 8 bases between.

The count of this clone is one. The chain couples TRBV14 to TRBJ2-7; TRBD1 matches at 8 bases. This CDR3 contains 14 residues. Germline loops: CDR1 SGHDN, CDR2 FVKESK. V gave up 6 bases and J gave up 3 bases; unmatched junction bases: 7. The CDR3 sequence: CASRLSGGRYEQYF. CDR3 in DNA: TGTGCCAGCAGGCTCTCAGGGGGCCGCTACGAGCAGTACTTC.

The chain has TRBV6-6 and TRBJ2-7; no reliable D call. Germline-derived CDR1 and CDR2 are MNHNY and SVGAGI (reference sequence). V was cut by 0 bases and J by 5 bases, with 8 bases left in between. CDR3 size: 13 residues. CDR3 residues: CASSYSRLHEQYF. CDR3 in DNA: TGTGCCAGCAGTTACTCCAGGCTGCACGAGCAGTACTTC.

The chain couples TRBV9 to TRBJ1-5; no clear D. CDR1 SGDLS and CDR2 YYNGEE come from the germline V gene. The CDR3 is made up of 13 amino acids. Trimming removed 0 bases from V and 4 bases from J, with 5 bases in between. CDR3 in DNA: TGTGCCAGCAGCGTAGAGGAGAATCAGCCCCAGCATTTT. Translation gives CASSVEENQPQHF.

The chain combines TRBV29-1 with TRBJ1-1; D call uncertain. Trimming cost V 6 bases and J 12 bases, with 26 bases left between them. The CDR3 totals 14 residues. Per germline, CDR1 SQVTM and CDR2 ANQGSEA. The CDR3 sequence: CSVQRPAEPWLPFF. In DNA form, the CDR3 reads TGCAGCGTCCAACGTCCAGCGGAGCCCTGGCTACCTTTCTTT.

This clone has just a few counts. The chain links TRBV2 to TRBJ2-2; TRBD2 aligns across 12 bases. V was clipped by 6 bases and J by 4 bases; unmatched bases: 6. Looked up from germline, CDR1 is SNHLY and CDR2 is FYNNEI. CDR3 length: 16 amino acids. CDR3 sequence (DNA): TGTGCCAGCAGGGTACTAGCGGGGGGCGTCACCGGGGAGCTGTTTTTT. Translating it yields CASRVLAGGVTGELFF.

V usage is TRBV5-6 and J usage is TRBJ1-5; a weak D match, TRBD1 (6 bases). The germline V and J ends were trimmed by 1 base and 4 bases, with 12 bases remaining between them. Germline loops: CDR1 SGHDT, CDR2 YYEEEE. The CDR3 has 15 amino acids. This CDR3 reads CASSLFAGANQPQHF. CDR3 nucleotide sequence: TGTGCCAGCAGCTTGTTCGCAGGGGCGAATCAGCCCCAGCATTTT. The whole variable domain, remainder taken from reference TRBV5-6 and TRBJ1-5, is DAGVTQSPTHLIKTRGQQVTLRCSPKSGHDTVSWYQQALGQGPQFIFQYYEEEERQRGNFPDRFSGHQFPNYSSELNVNALLLGDSALYLCASSLFAGANQPQHFGDGTRLSIL.

The chain combines TRBV3-1 (or the pseudogene TRBV3-2) with TRBJ1-4, with 8 nucleotides matching TRBD1. Germline lookup yields CDR1 LGHDT and CDR2 YNNKEL (reference sequence). The J segment lost 4 bases and the V segment lost 4 bases, leaving 8 bases of the junction unmatched. The CDR3 is 16 residues long. The CDR3: CASSPQGAPGNEKLFF. In nucleotides, the CDR3 is TGTGCCAGCAGCCCTCAGGGGGCGCCGGGTAATGAAAAACTGTTTTTT.

The chain recombines TRBV2 with TRBJ2-5; D is unresolved. The ends were cut back, 2 bases at V and 4 bases at J, with 11 bases in the middle. This CDR3 is 14 amino acids long. Looked up from germline, CDR1 is SNHLY and CDR2 is FYNNEI. CDR3 DNA sequence: TGTGCCAGCAGTGAAAGCCGCCCAGGAGAGACCCAGTACTTC. This sequence encodes CASSESRPGETQYF.

The rearrangement links TRBV5-1 to TRBJ1-5; 7 bases align to TRBD1. CDR3 length equals 14 residues. Unmatched junction bases numbered 4, after V lost 4 bases and J lost 3 bases. Looked up from germline, CDR1 is SGHRS and CDR2 is YFSETQ. As DNA, the CDR3 is TGCGCCAGCAGCCCAGGGACAGACAATCAGCCCCAGCATTTT. Its protein product is CASSPGTDNQPQHF.

The V gene is TRBV5-1, the J gene TRBJ2-7; 7 positions agree with TRBD1. The J segment lost 3 bases and the V segment lost 4 bases, leaving 7 bases of the junction unmatched. This CDR3 is 14 amino acids long. The germline V gene encodes CDR1 SGHRS and CDR2 YFSETQ. This CDR3 is CASSLEGQLYEQYF. As DNA, the CDR3 is TGCGCCAGCAGCCTAGAGGGACAGCTCTACGAGCAGTACTTC.